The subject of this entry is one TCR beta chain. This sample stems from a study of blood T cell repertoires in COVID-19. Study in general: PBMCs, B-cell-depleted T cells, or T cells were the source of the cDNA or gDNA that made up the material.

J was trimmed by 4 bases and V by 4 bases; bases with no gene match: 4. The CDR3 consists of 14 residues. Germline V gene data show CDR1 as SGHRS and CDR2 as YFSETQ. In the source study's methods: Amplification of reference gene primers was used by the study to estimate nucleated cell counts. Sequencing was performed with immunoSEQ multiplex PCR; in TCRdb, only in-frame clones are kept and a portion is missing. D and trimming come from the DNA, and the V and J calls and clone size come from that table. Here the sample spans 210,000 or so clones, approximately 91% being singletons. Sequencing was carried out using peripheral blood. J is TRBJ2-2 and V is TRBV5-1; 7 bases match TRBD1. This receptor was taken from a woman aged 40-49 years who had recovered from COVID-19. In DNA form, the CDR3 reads TGCGCCAGCAGCCCGGGACAGCTCACCGGGGAGCTGTTTTTT. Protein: CASSPGQLTGELFF.